One TCR beta chain is described in this entry. V lost 8 bases to trimming and J lost 1 base; unmatched junction nucleotides: 9. Germline V CDR1 and CDR2: KGHSH, LQKENI. The CDR3 covers 15 residues. This entry belongs to a study of long-term antiretroviral therapy in people with HIV. Sequencing used immunoSEQ v3.0 at survey level. Libraries were prepared by immunoSEQ multiplex PCR; TCRdb keeps only in-frame clonotypes and omits some of them. Among roughly 15,000 clones listed, 70% to 85% were seen once. This receptor was taken from a man aged 25-45 years with HIV. The sample in question was unsorted PBMCs, obtained 0.4 years after starting antiretroviral therapy. This chain uses TRBV18 with TRBJ1-1, with TRBD1 identical over 8 bases. This CDR3 reads CASAGAGGANTEAFF. CDR3 coding DNA: TGTGCCAGCGCAGGGGCAGGGGGCGCGAACACTGAAGCTTTCTTT.